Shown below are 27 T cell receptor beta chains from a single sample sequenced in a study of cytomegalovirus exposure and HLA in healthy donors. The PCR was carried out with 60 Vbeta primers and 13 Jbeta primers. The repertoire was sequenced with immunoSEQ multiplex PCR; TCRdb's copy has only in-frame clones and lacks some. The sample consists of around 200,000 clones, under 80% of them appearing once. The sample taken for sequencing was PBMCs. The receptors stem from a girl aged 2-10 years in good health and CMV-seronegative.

As DNA, the CDR3 is TGTGCCAGCAGCTCTCGGACAGGGGGCAACTATGGCTACACCTTC. Amino acids: CASSSRTGGNYGYTF. The V call is TRBV9, the J call TRBJ1-2, with 11 nucleotides matching TRBD1. The V gene's germline CDR1 is SGDLS and CDR2 YYNGEE. This CDR3 is built from 15 residues. The trim removed 4 bases at V and 2 bases at J, leaving 4 bases unmatched.

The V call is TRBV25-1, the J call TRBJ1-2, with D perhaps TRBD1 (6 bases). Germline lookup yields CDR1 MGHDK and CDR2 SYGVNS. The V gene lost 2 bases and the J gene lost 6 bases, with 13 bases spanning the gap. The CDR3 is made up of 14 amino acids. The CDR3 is CASSEPGRGDGYTF. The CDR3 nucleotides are TGTGCCAGCAGTGAACCCGGCAGGGGAGATGGCTACACCTTC.

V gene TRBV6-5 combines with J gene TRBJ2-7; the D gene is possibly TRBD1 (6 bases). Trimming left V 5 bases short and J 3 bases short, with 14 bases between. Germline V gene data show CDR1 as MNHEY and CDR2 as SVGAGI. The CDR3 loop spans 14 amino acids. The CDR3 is CASSRTVLGYEQYF. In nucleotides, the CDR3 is TGTGCCAGCAGTAGGACAGTACTGGGCTACGAGCAGTACTTC.

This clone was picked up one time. CDR3 DNA sequence: TGTGCCAGCAGTTTTAAAGGGACAGCGAACAATGAGCAGTTCTTC. This gives the protein CASSFKGTANNEQFF. V gene TRBV27 combines with J gene TRBJ2-1; 7 bases match TRBD1. The CDR3 spans 15 residues. Germline V lookup: CDR1 MNHEY, CDR2 SMNVEV (reference sequence). J lost 5 bases, V lost 3 bases, and 7 bases had no gene match.

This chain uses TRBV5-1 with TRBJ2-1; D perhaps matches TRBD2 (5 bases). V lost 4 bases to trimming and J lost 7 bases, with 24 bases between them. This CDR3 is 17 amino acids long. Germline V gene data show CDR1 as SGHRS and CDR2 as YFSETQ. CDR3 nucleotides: TGCGCCAGCAGCCCCCGGGGTGGGGTTCTGGGTCTGAATGAGCAGTTCTTC. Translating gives CASSPRGGVLGLNEQFF.

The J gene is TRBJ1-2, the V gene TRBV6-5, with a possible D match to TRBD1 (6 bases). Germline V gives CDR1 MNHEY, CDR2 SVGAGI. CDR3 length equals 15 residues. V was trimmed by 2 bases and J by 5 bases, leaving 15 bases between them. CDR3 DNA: TGTGCCAGCAGTTACAGGAGGGGGGGGTCTTATGGCTACACCTTC. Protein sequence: CASSYRRGGSYGYTF.

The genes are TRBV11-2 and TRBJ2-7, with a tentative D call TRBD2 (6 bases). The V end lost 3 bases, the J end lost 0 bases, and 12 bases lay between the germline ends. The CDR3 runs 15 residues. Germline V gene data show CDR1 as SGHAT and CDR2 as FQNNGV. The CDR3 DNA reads TGTGCCAGCAGCTTCAGGGACTCCCCCTCCTACGAGCAGTACTTC. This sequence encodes CASSFRDSPSYEQYF.

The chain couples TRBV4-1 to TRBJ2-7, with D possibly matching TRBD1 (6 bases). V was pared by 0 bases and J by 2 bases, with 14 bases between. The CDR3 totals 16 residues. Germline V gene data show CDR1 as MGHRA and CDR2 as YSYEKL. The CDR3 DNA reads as TGCGCCAGCAGCCAAGATTGGGATGGGGGCCCCTACGAGCAGTACTTC. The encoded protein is CASSQDWDGGPYEQYF.

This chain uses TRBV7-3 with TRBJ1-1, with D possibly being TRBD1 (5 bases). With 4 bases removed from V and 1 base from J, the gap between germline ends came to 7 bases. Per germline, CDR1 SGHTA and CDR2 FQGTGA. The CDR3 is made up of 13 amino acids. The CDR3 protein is CASSYDRNTEAFF. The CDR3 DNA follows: TGTGCCAGCAGCTACGACAGGAACACTGAAGCTTTCTTT.

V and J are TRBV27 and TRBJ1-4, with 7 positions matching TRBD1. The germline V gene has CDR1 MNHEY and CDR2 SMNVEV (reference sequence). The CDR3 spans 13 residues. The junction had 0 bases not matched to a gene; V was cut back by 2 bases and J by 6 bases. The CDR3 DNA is TGTGCCAGCAGTTTAAGGGGGCATGAAAAACTGTTTTTT. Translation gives CASSLRGHEKLFF.

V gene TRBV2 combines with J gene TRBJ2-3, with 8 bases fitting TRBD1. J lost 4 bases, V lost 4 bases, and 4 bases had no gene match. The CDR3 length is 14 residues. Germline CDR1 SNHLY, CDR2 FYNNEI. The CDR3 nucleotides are TGTGCCAGCAGTGGGCAGGGGGCGTCAGATACGCAGTATTTT. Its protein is CASSGQGASDTQYF. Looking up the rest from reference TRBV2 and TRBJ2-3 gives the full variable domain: EPEVTQTPSHQVTQMGQEVILRCVPISNHLYFYWYRQILGQKVEFLVSFYNNEISEKSEIFDDQFSVERPDGSNFTLKIRSTKLEDSAMYFCASSGQGASDTQYFGPGTRLTVL.

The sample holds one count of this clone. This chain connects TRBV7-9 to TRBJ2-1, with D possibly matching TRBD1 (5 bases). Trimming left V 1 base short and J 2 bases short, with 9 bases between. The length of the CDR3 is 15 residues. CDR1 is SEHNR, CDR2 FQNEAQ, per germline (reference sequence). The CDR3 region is CASSLGIGAYNEQFF. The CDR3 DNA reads TGTGCCAGCAGCTTAGGAATAGGGGCCTACAATGAGCAGTTCTTC. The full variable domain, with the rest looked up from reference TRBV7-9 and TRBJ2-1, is DTGVSQNPRHKITKRGQNVTFRCDPISEHNRLYWYRQTLGQGPEFLTYFQNEAQLEKSRLLSDRFSAERPKGSFSTLEIQRTEQGDSAMYLCASSLGIGAYNEQFFGPGTRLTVL.

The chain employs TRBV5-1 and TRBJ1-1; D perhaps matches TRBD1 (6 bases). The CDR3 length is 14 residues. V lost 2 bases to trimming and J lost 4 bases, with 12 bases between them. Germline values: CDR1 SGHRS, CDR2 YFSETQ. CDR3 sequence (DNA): TGCGCCAGCAGCTTATGGGGGCCGAGCACTGAAGCTTTCTTT. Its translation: CASSLWGPSTEAFF.

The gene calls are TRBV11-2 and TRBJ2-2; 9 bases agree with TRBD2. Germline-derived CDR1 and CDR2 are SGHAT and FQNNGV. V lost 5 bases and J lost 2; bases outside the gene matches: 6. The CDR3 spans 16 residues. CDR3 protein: CASSAIAGENTGELFF. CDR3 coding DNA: TGTGCCAGCAGCGCAATAGCGGGAGAAAACACCGGGGAGCTGTTTTTT.

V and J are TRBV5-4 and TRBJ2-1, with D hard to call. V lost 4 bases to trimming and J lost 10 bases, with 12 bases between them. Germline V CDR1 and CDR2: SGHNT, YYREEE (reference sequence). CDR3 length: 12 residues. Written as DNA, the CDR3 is TGTGCCAGCAGCGCCGGAGTGGAGGAGCAGTTCTTC. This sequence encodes CASSAGVEEQFF.

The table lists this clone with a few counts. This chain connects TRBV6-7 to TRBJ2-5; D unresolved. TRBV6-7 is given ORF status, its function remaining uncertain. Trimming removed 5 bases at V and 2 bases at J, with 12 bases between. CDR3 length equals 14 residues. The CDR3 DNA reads TGTGCCAGCAGTAAACTACGGAATCAAGAGACCCAGTACTTC. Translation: CASSKLRNQETQYF.

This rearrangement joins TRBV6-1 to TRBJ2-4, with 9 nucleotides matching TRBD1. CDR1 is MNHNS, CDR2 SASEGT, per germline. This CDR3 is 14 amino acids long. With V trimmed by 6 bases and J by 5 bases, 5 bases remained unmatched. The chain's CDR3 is CASRGGQGENIQYF. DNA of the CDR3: TGTGCCAGCAGGGGGGGACAGGGTGAAAACATTCAGTACTTC.

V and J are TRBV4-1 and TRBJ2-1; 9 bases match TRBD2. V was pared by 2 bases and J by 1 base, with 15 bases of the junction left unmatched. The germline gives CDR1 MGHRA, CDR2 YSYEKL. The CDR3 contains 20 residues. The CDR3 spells CASSQNSVGGRGASYNEQFF. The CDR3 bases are TGCGCCAGCAGCCAAAACTCTGTTGGCGGGAGGGGGGCATCCTACAATGAGCAGTTCTTC.

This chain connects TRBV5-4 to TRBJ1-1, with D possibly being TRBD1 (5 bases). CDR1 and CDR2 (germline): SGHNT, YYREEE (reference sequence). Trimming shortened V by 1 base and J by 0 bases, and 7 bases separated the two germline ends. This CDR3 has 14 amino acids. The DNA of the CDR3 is TGTGCCAGCAGCTTGCAGGGTGTGAACACTGAAGCTTTCTTT. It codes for CASSLQGVNTEAFF.

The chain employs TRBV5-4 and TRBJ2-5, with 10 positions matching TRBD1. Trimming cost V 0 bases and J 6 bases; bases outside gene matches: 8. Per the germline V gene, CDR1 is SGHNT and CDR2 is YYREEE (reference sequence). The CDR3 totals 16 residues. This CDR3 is CASSLDSRQGAKTQYF. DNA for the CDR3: TGTGCCAGCAGCTTGGATTCCCGACAGGGGGCGAAGACCCAGTACTTC.

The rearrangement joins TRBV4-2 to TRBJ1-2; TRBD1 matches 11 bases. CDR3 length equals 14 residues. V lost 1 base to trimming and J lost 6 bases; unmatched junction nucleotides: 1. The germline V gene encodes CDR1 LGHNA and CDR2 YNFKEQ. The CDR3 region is CASSQGDRGNGYTF. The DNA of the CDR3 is TGTGCCAGCAGCCAAGGGGACAGGGGGAATGGCTACACCTTC.

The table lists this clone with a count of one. The CDR3 is CASSLYGTGGFYGYTF. CDR3 nucleotide sequence: TGTGCCAGCAGTTTATATGGGACAGGGGGCTTCTATGGCTACACCTTC. V is TRBV27 and J is TRBJ1-2; 12 nucleotides align to TRBD1. The CDR3 spans 16 residues. Germline CDR1 reads MNHEY; CDR2 reads SMNVEV (reference sequence). The ends lost 1 base at V and 4 bases at J; junction bases unmatched: 4.

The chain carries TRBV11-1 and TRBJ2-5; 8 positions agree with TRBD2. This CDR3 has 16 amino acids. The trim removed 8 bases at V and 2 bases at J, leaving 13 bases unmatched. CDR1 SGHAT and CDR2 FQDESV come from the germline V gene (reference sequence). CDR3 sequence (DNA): TGTGCCAGCGCTTTTGAGCCGGGAGGGGATCAAGAGACCCAGTACTTC. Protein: CASAFEPGGDQETQYF.

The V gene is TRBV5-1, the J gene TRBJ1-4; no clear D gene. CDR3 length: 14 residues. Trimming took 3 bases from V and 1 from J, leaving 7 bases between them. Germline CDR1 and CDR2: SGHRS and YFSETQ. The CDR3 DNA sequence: TGCGCCAGCAGCTCGAGCGGAACTAATGAAAAACTGTTTTTT. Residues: CASSSSGTNEKLFF.

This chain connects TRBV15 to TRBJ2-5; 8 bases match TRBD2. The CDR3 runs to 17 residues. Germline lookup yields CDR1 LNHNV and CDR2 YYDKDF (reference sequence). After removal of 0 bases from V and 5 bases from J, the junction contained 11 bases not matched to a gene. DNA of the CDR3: TGTGCCACCAGCAGAGAGGGGCTAGCGGGCTCAGGGGAGACCCAGTACTTC. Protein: CATSREGLAGSGETQYF.

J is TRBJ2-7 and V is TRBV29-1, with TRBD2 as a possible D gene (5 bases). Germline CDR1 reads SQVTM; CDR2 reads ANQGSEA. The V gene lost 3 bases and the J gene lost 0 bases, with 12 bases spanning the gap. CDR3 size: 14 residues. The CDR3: CSVEGSTDSYEQYF. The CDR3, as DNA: TGCAGCGTTGAGGGGAGTACGGACTCCTACGAGCAGTACTTC.

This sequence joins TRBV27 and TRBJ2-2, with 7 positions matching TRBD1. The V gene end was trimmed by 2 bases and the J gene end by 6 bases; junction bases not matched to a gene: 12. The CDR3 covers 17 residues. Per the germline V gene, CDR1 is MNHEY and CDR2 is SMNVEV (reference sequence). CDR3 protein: CASSLGGRTGAAGELFF. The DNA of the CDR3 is TGTGCCAGCAGTTTAGGGGGTCGTACAGGGGCGGCCGGGGAGCTGTTTTTT.